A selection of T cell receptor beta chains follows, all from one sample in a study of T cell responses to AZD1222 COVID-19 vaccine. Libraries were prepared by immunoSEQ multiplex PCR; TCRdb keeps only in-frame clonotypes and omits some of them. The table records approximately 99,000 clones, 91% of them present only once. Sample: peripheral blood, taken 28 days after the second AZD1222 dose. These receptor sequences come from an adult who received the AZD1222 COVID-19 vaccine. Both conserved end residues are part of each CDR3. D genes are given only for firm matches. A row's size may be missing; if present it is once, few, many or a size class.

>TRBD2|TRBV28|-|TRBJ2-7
CASSTRGVAGGSNEQYF
TGTGCCAGCAGCACTAGAGGAGTGGCGGGAGGCTCGAACGAGCAGTACTTC
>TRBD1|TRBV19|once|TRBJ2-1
CASSIANRGERNEQFF
TGTGCCAGTAGTATAGCCAACAGGGGAGAGAGGAATGAGCAGTTCTTC
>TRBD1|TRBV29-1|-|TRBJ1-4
CSAGQGAGEKLFF
TGCAGCGCAGGACAGGGGGCGGGAGAAAAACTGTTTTTT
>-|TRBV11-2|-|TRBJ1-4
CASTTAGATNEKLFF
TGTGCCAGCACGACGGCTGGAGCAACTAATGAAAAACTGTTTTTT
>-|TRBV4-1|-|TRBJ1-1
CASSRGSEAFF
TGCGCCAGCAGTCGAGGGTCTGAAGCTTTCTTT
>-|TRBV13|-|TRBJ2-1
CASSLGGNSYNEQFF
TGTGCCAGCAGCTTGGGGGGTAACTCCTACAATGAGCAGTTCTTC
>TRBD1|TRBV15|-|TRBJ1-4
CATSSIPGQYNEKLFF
TGTGCCACCAGCAGTATACCGGGACAGTATAATGAAAAACTGTTTTTT
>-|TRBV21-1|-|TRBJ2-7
CASSARGRTSGTLLYEQYF
TGTGCCAGCAGCGCCAGGGGAAGGACTAGCGGGACGCTGCTCTACGAGCAGTACTTC
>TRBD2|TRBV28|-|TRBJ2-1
CASSPEGSGSPYNEQFF
TGTGCCAGCAGTCCCGAGGGGAGCGGGAGCCCCTACAATGAGCAGTTCTTC
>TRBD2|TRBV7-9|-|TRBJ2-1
CASSLRLAHNEQFF
TGTGCCAGCAGCTTAAGACTAGCGCACAATGAGCAGTTCTTC
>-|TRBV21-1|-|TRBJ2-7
CASRTGPSYEQYF
TGTGCCAGTCGGACAGGACCCTCCTACGAGCAGTACTTC
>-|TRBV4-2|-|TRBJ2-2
CASSPRAPLAGPNTGELFF
TGTGCCAGCAGCCCCCGGGCCCCTCTCGCGGGACCCAACACCGGGGAGCTGTTTTTT
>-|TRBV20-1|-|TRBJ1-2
CSASGDSGDHYGYTF
TGCAGTGCTAGTGGTGACAGCGGGGATCACTATGGCTACACCTTC
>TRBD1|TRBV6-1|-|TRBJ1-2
CASSETGEARGYTF
TGTGCCAGCAGTGAAACAGGGGAGGCTAGAGGCTACACCTTC
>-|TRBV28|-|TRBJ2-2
CASSWDTGELFF
TGTGCCAGCAGTTGGGACACCGGGGAGCTGTTTTTT
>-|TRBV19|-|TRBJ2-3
CASSMGLASSDTQYF
TGTGCCAGTAGTATGGGGCTAGCATCGTCAGATACGCAGTATTTT
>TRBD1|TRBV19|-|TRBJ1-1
CASGLGGPSTEAFF
TGTGCCAGTGGGTTAGGGGGCCCTTCTACTGAAGCTTTCTTT